This TCR beta chain was found in a study of blood T cell repertoires in COVID-19. V gave up 3 bases and J gave up 0 bases, with 14 bases separating them. The germline gives CDR1 SGHTA, CDR2 FQGNSA. This CDR3 spans 16 amino acids. One Seattle source followed patients from active infection through their disease course. In the source study's methods: Reference gene primer amplification gave estimated nucleated cell counts. Data came from immunoSEQ multiplex PCR; TCRdb stores just in-frame clones and leaves some out. The V and J calls and clone size are taken from that table; D and trimming were inferred from the DNA. This table has 160,000 or so clones, roughly 93% appearing once. This clone occurred once.

This receptor was taken from a woman between 55 and 75 years old with COVID-19, enrolled during active disease. The specimen sequenced was peripheral blood. This chain joins TRBV7-2 and TRBJ1-2; possibly TRBD1 for D (5 bases). The CDR3, as DNA: TGTGCCAGCAGCTTTCAGGGTTACCGAGCTAACTATGGCTACACCTTC. Protein sequence: CASSFQGYRANYGYTF.